One and the same sample provided the 8 T cell receptor beta chains below, sequenced in a study of cytomegalovirus exposure and HLA in healthy donors. The PCR used 60 Vbeta and 13 Jbeta primers. Sequencing used immunoSEQ multiplex PCR; TCRdb keeps in-frame clones, though not all of them. The top ten hold around 15% of the sample, which has about 150,000 clones, 80% seen once. The sequencing input was PBMCs. The receptors stem from a woman aged 40-49 years in good health and CMV-seronegative.

This chain joins TRBV4-2 and TRBJ2-7, with 13 positions matching TRBD2. J lost 2 bases, V lost 6 bases, and 4 bases had no gene match. Germline V gene data show CDR1 as LGHNA and CDR2 as YNFKEQ. This CDR3 contains 15 residues. CDR3 nucleotides: TGTGCCAGCAGGGCCGGGACTAGCGGGGCCTACGAGCAGTACTTC. Protein product: CASRAGTSGAYEQYF.

The V call is TRBV5-1, the J call TRBJ2-3, with a possible D match to TRBD1 (5 bases). Germline V gene data show CDR1 as SGHRS and CDR2 as YFSETQ. Trimming left V 4 bases short and J 0 bases short, with 12 bases between. The length of the CDR3 is 15 residues. This CDR3 reads CASSMTDPSTDTQYF. The CDR3 coding sequence is TGCGCCAGCAGCATGACAGACCCTAGCACAGATACGCAGTATTTT.

This clone appeared once. The rearrangement uses TRBV12-5 and TRBJ1-6; maybe TRBD1 (5 bases). There are 15 residues in the CDR3. Germline CDR1 reads LGHNT; CDR2 reads FRNRAP. Trimming shortened V by 3 bases and J by 8 bases, and 14 bases separated the two germline ends. The CDR3: CASGFGGARDSPLHF. The CDR3, as DNA: TGTGCTAGTGGTTTCGGTGGGGCCCGGGATTCACCCCTCCACTTT. Full variable domain (rest looked up from reference TRBV12-5 and TRBJ1-6): DARVTQTPRHKVTEMGQEVTMRCQPILGHNTVFWYRQTMMQGLELLAYFRNRAPLDDSGMPKDRFSAEMPDATLATLKIQPSEPRDSAVYFCASGFGGARDSPLHFGNGTRLTVT.

The rearrangement uses TRBV18 and TRBJ2-1; D may be TRBD2 (5 bases). V lost 6 bases and J 4 bases, leaving 16 bases between the germline ends. The germline CDR1 and CDR2 sequences are KGHSH and LQKENI. The CDR3 is 15 residues long. This chain's CDR3 is CASSQGLSTYNEQFF. DNA for the CDR3: TGTGCCAGCTCCCAAGGACTTTCTACGTACAATGAGCAGTTCTTC. Variable domain in full (rest from reference TRBV18 and TRBJ2-1): NAGVMQNPRHLVRRRGQEARLRCSPMKGHSHVYWYRQLPEEGLKFMVYLQKENIIDESGMPKERFSAEFPKEGPSILRIQQVVRGDSAAYFCASSQGLSTYNEQFFGPGTRLTVL.

V and J are TRBV6-6 and TRBJ1-2; D not certain. This CDR3 is built from 14 residues. The V end lost 7 bases, the J end lost 0 bases, and 12 bases lay between the germline ends. CDR1 MNHNY and CDR2 SVGAGI come from the germline V gene (reference sequence). CDR3 loop: CASTTASSNYGYTF. For the CDR3, the DNA is TGTGCCAGCACCACAGCCTCCTCTAACTATGGCTACACCTTC.

This CDR3 is CASSHGLAGGTETQYF. CDR3 bases: TGTGCCAGCAGCCACGGACTAGCGGGGGGGACGGAGACCCAGTACTTC. The chain combines TRBV11-2 with TRBJ2-5; 15 bases are shared with TRBD2. Germline V gene sequence: CDR1 SGHAT, CDR2 FQNNGV. The CDR3 extends over 16 amino acids. Trimming took 5 bases from V and 5 from J; bases not matched to a gene: 6.

The CDR3 region has the DNA TGTGCCAGCAGCTCGGCGGGAGGCAGCACTGAAGCTTTCTTT. The encoded protein is CASSSAGGSTEAFF. The chain has TRBV7-2 and TRBJ1-1, with D unresolved. The V end was cut by 4 bases, the J end by 4 bases, with 13 bases between. Germline V CDR1 and CDR2: SGHTA, FQGNSA. The CDR3 loop spans 14 amino acids.

Written as DNA, the CDR3 is TGTGCCAGCAGCCAATTTACTAGCACCGAGAACACCGGGGAGCTGTTTTTT. This codes for CASSQFTSTENTGELFF. The chain joins TRBV4-2 to TRBJ2-2; TRBD2 is a possible D gene (6 bases). Germline V gene data show CDR1 as LGHNA and CDR2 as YNFKEQ. V lost 2 bases and J 1 base, leaving 14 bases between the germline ends. CDR3 length: 17 residues.